This entry is about one T cell receptor (beta chain). Its antigen is not known. Trimming left V 4 bases short and J 1 base short, with 11 bases between. The germline CDR1 and CDR2 sequences are MNHEY and SVGAGI. CDR3 length equals 14 residues. This specimen belongs to a study of beta chain features in type 1 diabetes. On the study more broadly: Examination spanned over 85,000,000 sorted cells from all samples.

Study-level results: The naive, central memory and Treg TCRB repertoires showed an apparent similarity that was greater among patients than among healthy donors. A moderate, significant TCRB CDR3 shortening appeared in type 1 diabetes across four CD4+ subsets.

Expressed TCRB transcripts were sequenced because the isolated RNA had all been reverse transcribed beforehand. The repertoire was sequenced with immunoSEQ multiplex PCR; TCRdb's copy has only in-frame clones and lacks some. Counted here are hundreds of thousands of clones, more than 13% occurring once; the ten biggest clones make up just under 0.04%. A CD45RO/CCR7/CD25/CD127/CD95/CD27 panel sorted naive, central memory, regulatory and stem cell-like memory CD4+ cells. Post-sort purity exceeded 95% for all sorted populations. V is TRBV6-5 and J is TRBJ2-7; D gene ambiguous. This clonotype originated in a man aged 18 to 35 with type 1 diabetes. Material for sequencing was naive CD4+ T cells from blood. Here the CDR3 reads CASSFSTLSYEQYF. The CDR3 nucleotides read TGTGCCAGCAGTTTCTCGACATTATCCTACGAGCAGTACTTC.